These 28 T cell receptor beta chains came from one sample sequenced in a study of chemoradiotherapy in HPV16-positive cancers. Data came from immunoSEQ multiplex PCR; TCRdb stores just in-frame clones and leaves some out. This sample carries roughly 34,000 clones, roughly 77% of them seen once, and the ten largest clones take 3.5% to 4.5%. Sequenced here: blood, sampled from a patient who underwent chemoradiotherapy. The source is a human donor with HPV-associated anogenital cancer.

The chain recombines TRBV25-1 with TRBJ1-1; D gene ambiguous. This CDR3 is built from 14 residues. Germline V gene lookup returns CDR1 MGHDK and CDR2 SYGVNS. Trimming pared 2 bases from V and 6 bases from J, leaving 13 bases between. CDR3 residues: CASSETDQIAEAFF. In DNA, the CDR3 is TGTGCCAGCAGTGAAACAGACCAGATAGCTGAAGCTTTCTTT.

The chain couples TRBV2 to TRBJ1-6; no firm D call. Germline V gives CDR1 SNHLY, CDR2 FYNNEI. Trimming shortened V by 3 bases and J by 7 bases, and 7 bases separated the two germline ends. The CDR3 is 13 residues long. CDR3 sequence (DNA): TGTGCCAGCAGTGATGGGCAGAATTCACCCCTCCACTTT. Its translation: CASSDGQNSPLHF.

V and J are TRBV5-1 and TRBJ1-1, with 8 bases identical to TRBD1. Trimming took 2 bases from V and 5 from J; bases not matched to a gene: 2. CDR3 size: 13 residues. Germline V gives CDR1 SGHRS, CDR2 YFSETQ. The CDR3 nucleotides read TGCGCCAGCAGCTTTCAGGGGGCAACTGAAGCTTTCTTT. It yields the protein CASSFQGATEAFF.

V is TRBV5-4 and J is TRBJ2-5; 7 bases align to TRBD2. The CDR3 length is 15 residues. Germline V CDR1 and CDR2: SGHNT, YYREEE (reference sequence). The J segment lost 5 bases and the V segment lost 2 bases, leaving 9 bases of the junction unmatched. CDR3 in amino acids: CASSLTGLGGETQYF. CDR3 DNA: TGTGCCAGCAGCTTAACGGGGTTGGGGGGGGAGACCCAGTACTTC. Variable domain in full (rest from reference TRBV5-4 and TRBJ2-5): ETGVTQSPTHLIKTRGQQVTLRCSSQSGHNTVSWYQQALGQGPQFIFQYYREEENGRGNFPPRFSGLQFPNYSSELNVNALELDDSALYLCASSLTGLGGETQYFGPGTRLLVL.

V gene TRBV7-2 combines with J gene TRBJ2-5; D could derive from TRBD1 or TRBD2 (5 bases each). This CDR3 region has 15 residues. V was shortened by 0 bases and J by 5 bases, with 13 bases between the two germline ends. CDR1 SGHTA and CDR2 FQGNSA come from the germline V gene. The DNA for the CDR3 is TGTGCCAGCAGCTTAGCGGTGACGGGGCCGGAGACCCAGTACTTC. The encoded protein is CASSLAVTGPETQYF. The full variable domain, rest sourced from reference TRBV7-2 and TRBJ2-5, is GAGVSQSPSNKVTEKGKDVELRCDPISGHTALYWYRQSLGQGLEFLIYFQGNSAPDKSGLPSDRFSAERTGGSVSTLTIQRTQQEDSAVYLCASSLAVTGPETQYFGPGTRLLVL.

The chain joins TRBV6-1 to TRBJ1-5, with D unclear. The germline V gene encodes CDR1 MNHNS and CDR2 SASEGT. There are 16 residues in the CDR3. Trimming stripped 4 bases from V and 0 bases from J, with 13 bases between. The CDR3 DNA follows: TGTGCCAGCAGTGTTAGCGAGACAAATAGCAATCAGCCCCAGCATTTT. Its translation is CASSVSETNSNQPQHF.

This clone was detected once. The genes are TRBV7-3 and TRBJ1-5; D is perhaps TRBD1 (5 bases). CDR1 and CDR2 (germline): SGHTA, FQGTGA. The CDR3 runs to 19 residues. Trimming cost V 5 bases and J 2 bases, with 25 bases left between them. The CDR3 loop is CASSVLRGRMGCGNQPQHF. For the CDR3, the DNA is TGTGCCAGCAGCGTTTTAAGGGGCAGAATGGGATGTGGCAATCAGCCCCAGCATTTT. Together with reference TRBV7-3 and TRBJ1-5, the CDR3 gives the full variable domain: GAGVSQTPSNKVTEKGKYVELRCDPISGHTALYWYRQSLGQGPEFLIYFQGTGAADDSGLPNDRFFAVRPEGSVSTLKIQRTERGDSAVYLCASSVLRGRMGCGNQPQHFGDGTRLSIL.

This chain joins TRBV23-1 and TRBJ2-7; D might be TRBD2 (6 bases). TRBV23-1 is flagged as an ORF with uncertain function. The V end was cut by 6 bases, the J end by 2 bases, with 20 bases between. The CDR3 contains 16 residues. The CDR3 DNA sequence: TGCGCCAGCAGATGGAGGGGCGTCGGGCGTACCTACGAGCAGTACTTC. It is translated as CASRWRGVGRTYEQYF.

This clone was observed a few times. The CDR3 spells CASSLKGGYTF. DNA for the CDR3: TGTGCCAGCAGCTTGAAGGGCGGCTACACCTTC. The rearrangement links TRBV5-4 to TRBJ1-2; no definite D call. Germline lookup yields CDR1 SGHNT and CDR2 YYREEE (reference sequence). Between the trimmed V and J ends, which lost 1 base and 8 bases, there was a span of 6 bases. This CDR3 spans 11 amino acids.

The chain recombines TRBV2 with TRBJ1-1, with TRBD1 matching 9 bases. The CDR3 runs 13 residues. Germline assignment: CDR1 SNHLY and CDR2 FYNNEI. Trimming at V came to 4 bases and at J to 4 bases, leaving 1 base not matched to a gene. DNA for the CDR3: TGTGCCAGCAGTGGGACAGGGGCCACTGAAGCTTTCTTT. Translation: CASSGTGATEAFF.

V is TRBV19 and J is TRBJ1-2; D not certain. The CDR3 runs 14 residues. V dropped 6 bases and J dropped 4 bases, with 15 bases sitting between them. Germline V gives CDR1 LNHDA, CDR2 SQIVND (reference sequence). The CDR3 nucleotides read TGTGCCAGTAGCGAGGGTCGGGCGGGCTATGGCTACACCTTC. It specifies CASSEGRAGYGYTF.

The chain recombines TRBV6-5 with TRBJ2-3; no clear D. V was pared by 2 bases and J by 9 bases, with 6 bases between. The germline CDR1 and CDR2 sequences are MNHEY and SVGAGI. The CDR3 length is 11 residues. The CDR3 here is CASSYQGTQYF. The CDR3 DNA reads as TGTGCCAGCAGTTACCAAGGGACGCAGTATTTT.

The chain uses TRBV15 and TRBJ2-2; the D gene is possibly TRBD1 (5 bases). Trimming cost V 1 base and J 7 bases, with 7 bases left between them. The CDR3 is made up of 13 amino acids. The V gene's germline CDR1 is LNHNV and CDR2 YYDKDF (reference sequence). CDR3 in DNA: TGTGCCACCAGCAGAGTAGGGGACGGGGAGCTGTTTTTT. This codes for CATSRVGDGELFF.

The chain combines TRBV7-9 with TRBJ2-4; D remains ambiguous. Germline V CDR1 and CDR2: SEHNR, FQNEAQ (reference sequence). The CDR3 totals 15 residues. Trimming shortened V by 5 bases and J by 1 base, and 12 bases separated the two germline ends. CDR3 sequence reads: CASSRPARAKNIQYF. The CDR3 bases are TGTGCCAGCAGCCGTCCGGCCCGGGCCAAAAACATTCAGTACTTC.

This sequence joins TRBV7-6 and TRBJ1-1, with D uncertain. Trimming left V 4 bases short and J 1 base short, with 7 bases between. Germline V gives CDR1 SGHVS, CDR2 FNYEAQ. This CDR3 has 13 amino acids. CDR3 bases: TGTGCCAGCAGCTCCTATACGAACACTGAAGCTTTCTTT. It yields the protein CASSSYTNTEAFF. The complete variable domain, with remaining parts taken from reference TRBV7-6 and TRBJ1-1, reads GAGVSQSPRYKVTKRGQDVALRCDPISGHVSLYWYRQALGQGPEFLTYFNYEAQQDKSGLPNDRFSAERPEGSISTLTIQRTEQRDSAMYRCASSSYTNTEAFFGQGTRLTVV.

A few counts support this clone. V and J are TRBV6-1 and TRBJ1-2; D is uncertain. V was clipped by 4 bases and J by 4 bases, with 13 bases between them. CDR1 is MNHNS, CDR2 SASEGT, per germline. The CDR3 consists of 14 residues. The CDR3 protein is CASSVQGFGYGYTF. In DNA form, the CDR3 reads TGTGCCAGCAGTGTTCAAGGTTTCGGCTATGGCTACACCTTC.

CDR3 loop: CASSFDRDQPQHF. CDR3 nucleotide sequence: TGTGCCAGCAGCTTTGACAGGGACCAGCCCCAGCATTTT. The chain couples TRBV11-2 to TRBJ1-5; 7 bases are a match to TRBD1. After removal of 3 bases from V and 7 bases from J, the junction contained 3 bases not matched to a gene. Germline assignment: CDR1 SGHAT and CDR2 FQNNGV. The CDR3 extends over 13 amino acids.

The genes are TRBV6-7 and TRBJ1-3; no firm D call. TRBV6-7 is classed as an ORF, of uncertain function. V dropped 2 bases and J dropped 4 bases, with 9 bases sitting between them. This CDR3 spans 14 amino acids. CDR3 protein: CASSYEVSGNTIYF. In nucleotides, the CDR3 is TGTGCCAGCAGTTACGAGGTTTCCGGAAACACCATATATTTT.

A few counts support this clone. This sequence joins TRBV9 and TRBJ2-1; D is perhaps TRBD2 (5 bases). Germline assignment: CDR1 SGDLS and CDR2 YYNGEE. The ends were cut back, 4 bases at V and 4 bases at J, with 12 bases in the middle. The CDR3 loop spans 14 amino acids. Here the CDR3 reads CASSSRTGYNEQFF. In DNA, the CDR3 is TGTGCCAGCAGCTCAAGGACGGGATACAATGAGCAGTTCTTC.

The chain has TRBV7-6 and TRBJ1-3; no definite D call. Per the germline V gene, CDR1 is SGHVS and CDR2 is FNYEAQ. This CDR3 comprises 14 residues. Trimming left V 5 bases short and J 0 bases short, with 8 bases between. CDR3 loop: CASSGDNSGNTIYF. The CDR3 nucleotides are TGTGCCAGCAGCGGCGACAACTCTGGAAACACCATATATTTT.

This clone was seen a handful of times. The chain uses TRBV6-6 and TRBJ2-7; 14 bases fit TRBD2. The CDR3 has 14 amino acids. CDR1 and CDR2 from the germline V gene are MNHNY and SVGAGI (reference sequence). Losses at the gene ends were 5 bases for V and 5 bases for J; bases not matched to a gene: 2. Here the CDR3 reads CASSGTSGGHEQYF. Here the CDR3 DNA reads TGTGCCAGCAGTGGGACTAGCGGGGGTCACGAGCAGTACTTC.

The chain has TRBV15 and TRBJ1-6; tentative D call: TRBD1 (6 bases). The CDR3 extends over 15 amino acids. Trimming stripped 5 bases from V and 7 bases from J, with 15 bases between. Germline V gene data show CDR1 as LNHNV and CDR2 as YYDKDF (reference sequence). For the CDR3, the DNA is TGTGCCACCAGCCGACTGACAGGAGGGAATTCACCCCTCCACTTT. As protein: CATSRLTGGNSPLHF.

The chain employs TRBV4-1 and TRBJ2-3; D possibly corresponds to TRBD2 (5 bases). The V end was cut by 3 bases, the J end by 3 bases, with 10 bases between. The CDR3 loop spans 14 amino acids. Germline V gene lookup returns CDR1 MGHRA and CDR2 YSYEKL. The CDR3 DNA follows: TGCGCCAGCAGCCATAACGGGGAAACAGATACGCAGTATTTT. Protein sequence: CASSHNGETDTQYF.

This chain joins TRBV14 and TRBJ2-3; TRBD1 is a possible D gene (6 bases). V lost 4 bases and J 4 bases, leaving 12 bases between the germline ends. Germline assignment: CDR1 SGHDN and CDR2 FVKESK. The CDR3 loop spans 14 amino acids. CDR3 nucleotides: TGTGCCAGCAGCCTTCGGACAGTACCAGATACGCAGTATTTT. Protein product: CASSLRTVPDTQYF.

This clone turned up a few times. The chain joins TRBV18 to TRBJ1-5; D unclear. The CDR3 contains 14 residues. The V gene's germline CDR1 is KGHSH and CDR2 LQKENI. The V gene lost 4 bases and the J gene lost 6 bases, with 13 bases spanning the gap. In DNA, the CDR3 is TGTGCCAGCTCACTCTCTGGGCCGGTTCAGCCCCAGCATTTT. Translating it yields CASSLSGPVQPQHF.

J is TRBJ2-5 and V is TRBV19; D is unclear. The germline CDR1 and CDR2 sequences are LNHDA and SQIVND (reference sequence). CDR3 length: 14 amino acids. Trimming removed 0 bases from V and 8 bases from J, with 13 bases in between. This CDR3 reads CASSIDPTFLTQYF. The CDR3 DNA reads TGTGCCAGTAGTATAGATCCCACGTTCCTTACCCAGTACTTC.

The chain employs TRBV5-6 and TRBJ2-1; 10 bases match TRBD1. CDR3 length: 17 amino acids. V was clipped by 4 bases and J by 6 bases; unmatched bases: 13. Germline values: CDR1 SGHDT, CDR2 YYEEEE. CDR3 nucleotides: TGTGCCAGCAGCGCCATATCCCGGGACAGGGGAGTCAATGAGCAGTTCTTC. This translates into CASSAISRDRGVNEQFF.

Written as DNA, the CDR3 is TGTGCCAGCAGCGTCCGATCGGGGGCCCCCTACGAGCAGTACTTC. This encodes CASSVRSGAPYEQYF. The rearrangement links TRBV9 to TRBJ2-7; D may match TRBD1 or TRBD2 (6 bases each). CDR1 and CDR2 from the germline V gene are SGDLS and YYNGEE. V lost 2 bases and J 2 bases, leaving 14 bases between the germline ends. The CDR3 has 15 amino acids.